This T cell receptor (beta chain) was identified during a study of blood T cell repertoires in COVID-19. Study summary: The study drew acute and convalescent COVID-19 samples from the United States, Italy and Spain. T cells, B-cell-depleted T cells, or PBMCs supplied cDNA or gDNA.

In the study's own analysis: Amplified reference gene primers provided the basis for estimating nucleated cell counts. TCRdb's copy holds only in-frame clones and misses some; the assay was immunoSEQ multiplex PCR. D and trimming come from the DNA, and the V and J calls and clone size come from that table. The table has approximately 150,000 clones, around 82% seen once. The V gene's germline CDR1 is SGDLS and CDR2 YYNGEE. The length of the CDR3 is 15 residues. Trimming removed 2 bases from V and 6 bases from J; junction bases left unmatched: 4. This sequence joins TRBV9 and TRBJ2-1; TRBD2 matches 11 bases. Source material: peripheral blood. This TCR was recovered from a man between 60 and 75 years old with active or convalescent COVID-19. CDR3 DNA: TGTGCCAGCAGCGTGACCGGGACTAGCGGCAATGAGCAGTTCTTC. Translated: CASSVTGTSGNEQFF. The whole variable domain, remainder taken from reference TRBV9 and TRBJ2-1, is DSGVTQTPKHLITATGQRVTLRCSPRSGDLSVYWYQQSLDQGLQFLIQYYNGEERAKGNILERFSAQQFPDLHSELNLSSLELGDSALYFCASSVTGTSGNEQFFGPGTRLTVL.